One and the same sample provided the 13 T cell receptor beta chains below, sequenced in a study of Ad26.COV2.S vaccination and SARS-CoV-2 variants (dated by TCRdb to the early 2020s). The method behind the library was the immunoSEQ multiplex PCR assay. Held by TCRdb, this immuneACCESS table contains in-frame sequences only and omits some clones. Under half of the omission traces to an unresolved V gene where checked; the cause of the rest is unknown. This sample is represented by about 400,000 clones; 83% of them were singletons. About 8% of the sample is in the top ten clones. The sample's treatment or condition label is to be understood as: over 15 received Ad26.COV2.S at low or high dose, single or two shots; about 5 received placebo; per-sample allocation not given. For vaccine and placebo recipients, repertoires were sequenced using samples collected on day 63 after the first injection. Material: peripheral blood, obtained in a trial of Ad26.COV2.S vaccine versus placebo. These receptors were obtained from a person between 18 and 59 years old who received the Ad26.COV2.S COVID-19 vaccine or a placebo.

This chain uses TRBV5-1 with TRBJ2-6; weak D call: TRBD1 (5 bases). Trimming removed 4 bases at V and 0 bases at J, with 11 bases between. There are 16 residues in the CDR3. Germline CDR1 reads SGHRS; CDR2 reads YFSETQ. CDR3 in amino acids: CASSPGRRSGANVLTF. In nucleotides, the CDR3 is TGCGCCAGCAGCCCAGGGCGTCGCTCTGGGGCCAACGTCCTGACTTTC.

The J gene is TRBJ1-4, the V gene TRBV29-1, with D perhaps TRBD1 (5 bases). Trimming left V 5 bases short and J 4 bases short, with 11 bases between. CDR1 is SQVTM, CDR2 ANQGSEA, per germline. This CDR3 has 13 residues. The CDR3 spells CSVKGRDNEKLFF. The CDR3 bases are TGCAGCGTTAAGGGACGGGATAATGAAAAACTGTTTTTT.

The chain uses TRBV11-3 and TRBJ1-4; D is perhaps TRBD1 (6 bases). Germline CDR1 is SGHNT and CDR2 is YENEEA. The CDR3 runs 15 residues. Trimming pared 7 bases from V and 2 bases from J, leaving 14 bases between. CDR3 region: CASTLGGRTNEKLFF. CDR3 in DNA: TGTGCCAGCACGCTAGGGGGGAGGACTAATGAAAAACTGTTTTTT.

The V call is TRBV19, the J call TRBJ2-2; D may be TRBD1 (6 bases). The V and J ends lost 6 bases and 3 bases respectively, with 11 bases between them. Germline CDR1 reads LNHDA; CDR2 reads SQIVND (reference sequence). The CDR3 consists of 14 residues. Written as DNA, the CDR3 is TGTGCCAGTAGAAAACAGGGTTACACCGGGGAGCTGTTTTTT. Amino acids: CASRKQGYTGELFF.

The gene calls are TRBV19 and TRBJ1-2, with D possibly being TRBD1 (5 bases). V was shortened by 1 base and J by 7 bases, with 16 bases between the two germline ends. The CDR3 sequence is 15 residues long. Germline values: CDR1 LNHDA, CDR2 SQIVND (reference sequence). The CDR3 DNA is TGTGCCAGTAGTATAGTACGGGGACCTGGGCGTGGCTACACCTTC. Translated, it gives CASSIVRGPGRGYTF.

This clone occurred a few times. This may be a read error: a much more frequent sequence differs by one nucleotide. The chain links TRBV4-2 to TRBJ2-6; D is tentatively TRBD1 or TRBD2 (6 bases each). V lost 0 bases to trimming and J lost 2 bases, with 8 bases between them. CDR1 LGHNA and CDR2 YNFKEQ come from the germline V gene. There are 16 residues in the CDR3. The CDR3 sequence: CASSQEGGAGANVLTF. In DNA form, the CDR3 reads TGTGCCAGCAGCCAAGAGGGGGGCGCTGGGGCCAACGTCCTGACTTTC.

The chain couples TRBV4-2 to TRBJ1-2; D ambiguous. The CDR3 runs to 14 residues. Per germline, CDR1 LGHNA and CDR2 YNFKEQ. The V end lost 0 bases, the J end lost 4 bases, and 9 bases lay between the germline ends. This CDR3 is CASSQEARSYGYTF. Here the CDR3 DNA reads TGTGCCAGCAGCCAAGAGGCCCGAAGCTATGGCTACACCTTC.

This chain links TRBV7-8 with TRBJ1-2; D may be TRBD1 (6 bases). Germline V lookup: CDR1 SGHVS, CDR2 FQNEAQ. The CDR3 consists of 16 residues. Trimming left V 3 bases short and J 8 bases short, with 22 bases between. The CDR3 coding sequence is TGTGCCAGCAGCTTCGGGTTTATCACAGGGCCGGAGGGCTACACCTTC. This encodes CASSFGFITGPEGYTF.

The chain uses TRBV18 and TRBJ1-1; TRBD1 agrees at 9 bases. This CDR3 has 14 amino acids. The germline V gene encodes CDR1 KGHSH and CDR2 LQKENI. The V and J ends lost 5 bases and 1 base, in that order; junction bases with no gene match: 2. For the CDR3, the DNA is TGTGCCAGCTCAGTACAGGGGGCGAACACTGAAGCTTTCTTT. It yields the protein CASSVQGANTEAFF.

This clone has just a few counts. The chain couples TRBV5-5 to TRBJ2-7; TRBD1 aligns across 9 bases. Trimming took 4 bases from V and 3 from J; bases not matched to a gene: 8. CDR3 size: 15 residues. In germline, CDR1 is SGHKS, CDR2 YYEKEE (reference sequence). The CDR3 protein is CASSLRDRAGYEQYF. The CDR3, as DNA: TGTGCCAGCAGCCTCCGGGACAGGGCTGGCTACGAGCAGTACTTC.

This rearrangement joins TRBV7-2 to TRBJ1-5; D uncertain. Germline lookup yields CDR1 SGHTA and CDR2 FQGNSA. Trimming pared 5 bases from V and 0 bases from J, leaving 8 bases between. This CDR3 region has 14 residues. CDR3 amino acids: CASSLEYSNQPQHF. The CDR3 DNA reads TGTGCCAGCAGCCTGGAATATAGCAATCAGCCCCAGCATTTT.

The chain carries TRBV2 and TRBJ1-6; unclear D gene. Germline values: CDR1 SNHLY, CDR2 FYNNEI. The CDR3 has 10 amino acids. Trimming stripped 8 bases from V and 14 bases from J, with 10 bases between. The CDR3 DNA sequence: TGTGCCAGCTCCCGGGGAACCCTCCACTTT. Protein sequence: CASSRGTLHF.

The V call is TRBV7-9, the J call TRBJ2-3; unclear D gene. The germline CDR1 and CDR2 sequences are SEHNR and FQNEAQ (reference sequence). The CDR3 has 11 residues. Trimming stripped 0 bases from V and 9 bases from J, with 4 bases between. The CDR3 sequence: CASSLARTQYF. The CDR3 DNA reads as TGTGCCAGCAGCTTAGCGAGAACGCAGTATTTT.